This T cell receptor beta chain was recovered during a study of PD-L1 blockade in urothelial cancer. Some clones are missing from TCRdb's copy, which holds only in-frame ones; the method was immunoSEQ multiplex PCR. This sample has about 38,000 clones, with roughly 89% found just once. Whole-study findings and limits: Improved survival was predicted by pretreatment blood TCR clonality below the median.

This clone was observed a single time. Its antigen is still unknown. Sample: PBMCs, taken around atezolizumab (anti-PD-L1) treatment. This TCR was recovered from a man aged 55 to 70 with urothelial cancer.

CDR3 bases: TGTGCCAGCAGCTCGACAGGGGGGAATGAAAAACTGTTTTTT. This sequence encodes CASSSTGGNEKLFF. The chain combines TRBV5-5 with TRBJ1-4, with 9 bases that match TRBD1. CDR3 length: 14 amino acids. V lost 3 bases, J lost 5 bases, and 2 bases stayed unmatched. Germline lookup yields CDR1 SGHKS and CDR2 YYEKEE (reference sequence).